This T cell receptor (beta chain) originates from a study of T cells in localized non-small cell lung cancer. With respect to this clone: The antigen is not known.

Assay used: immunoSEQ multiplex PCR; TCRdb lists only in-frame clones, some missing. Of around 35,000 clones in the sample, roughly 93% were seen once. V was shortened by 3 bases and J by 4 bases, with 19 bases between the two germline ends. CDR3 size: 17 residues. Germline lookup yields CDR1 LNHNV and CDR2 YYDKDF (reference sequence). Broader study findings: There was higher T cell clonality in uninvolved adjacent lung than in tumor, and it was highest there. Researchers found a median roughly 50 of the top 100 tumor clones in adjacent lung. A single tumor region was sequenced, leaving heterogeneity possible. An association was observed between higher blood T cell density and longer overall survival.

The V call is TRBV15, the J call TRBJ1-3; D remains ambiguous. The source of this sequence is a female donor at least 60 years old with stage I lung adenocarcinoma. The sequencing used peripheral blood, collected before any cancer treatment. In DNA form, the CDR3 reads TGTGCCACCAGCAGTGGAACCTTGGGGAAGGAGGGAAACACCATATATTTT. Its protein product is CATSSGTLGKEGNTIYF.